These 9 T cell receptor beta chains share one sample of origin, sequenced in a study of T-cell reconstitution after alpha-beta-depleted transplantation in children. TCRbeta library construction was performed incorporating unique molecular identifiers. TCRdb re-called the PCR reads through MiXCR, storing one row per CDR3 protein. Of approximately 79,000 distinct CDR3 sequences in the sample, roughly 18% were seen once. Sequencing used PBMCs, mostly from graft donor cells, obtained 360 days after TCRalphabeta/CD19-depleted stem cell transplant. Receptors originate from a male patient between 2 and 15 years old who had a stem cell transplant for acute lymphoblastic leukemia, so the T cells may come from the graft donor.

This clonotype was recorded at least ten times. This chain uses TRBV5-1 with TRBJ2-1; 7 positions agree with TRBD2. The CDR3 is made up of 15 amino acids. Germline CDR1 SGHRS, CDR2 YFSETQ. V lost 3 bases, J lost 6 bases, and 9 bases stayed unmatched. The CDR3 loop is CASSSVGLDPNEQFF. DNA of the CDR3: TGCGCCAGCAGCTCGGTTGGACTAGATCCCAATGAGCAGTTCTTC.

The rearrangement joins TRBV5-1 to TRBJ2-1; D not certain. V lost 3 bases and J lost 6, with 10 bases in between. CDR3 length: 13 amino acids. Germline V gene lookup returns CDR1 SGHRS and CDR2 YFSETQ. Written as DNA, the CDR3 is TGCGCCAGCAGCTCCAGCATACCCAATGAGCAGTTCTTC. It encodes CASSSSIPNEQFF.

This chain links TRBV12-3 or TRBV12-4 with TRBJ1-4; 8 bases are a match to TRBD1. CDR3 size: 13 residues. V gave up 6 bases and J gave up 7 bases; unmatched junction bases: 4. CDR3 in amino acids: CASSQGAVEKLFF. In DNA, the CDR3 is TGTGCCAGCAGCCAGGGGGCAGTTGAAAAACTGTTTTTT.

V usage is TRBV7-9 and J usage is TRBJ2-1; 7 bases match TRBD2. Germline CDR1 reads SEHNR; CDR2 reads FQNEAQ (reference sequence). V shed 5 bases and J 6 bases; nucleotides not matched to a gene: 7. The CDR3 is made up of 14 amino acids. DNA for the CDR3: TGTGCCAGCAGCGGGAGGGATGAGGGCAATGAGCAGTTCTTC. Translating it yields CASSGRDEGNEQFF.

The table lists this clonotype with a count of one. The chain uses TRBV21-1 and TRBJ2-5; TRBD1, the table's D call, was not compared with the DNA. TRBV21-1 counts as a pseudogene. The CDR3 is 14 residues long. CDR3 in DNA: TGTGCCAGCAGCAAAGTGAGGGGCGGAGAGACCCAGTACTTC. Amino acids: CASSKVRGGETQYF.

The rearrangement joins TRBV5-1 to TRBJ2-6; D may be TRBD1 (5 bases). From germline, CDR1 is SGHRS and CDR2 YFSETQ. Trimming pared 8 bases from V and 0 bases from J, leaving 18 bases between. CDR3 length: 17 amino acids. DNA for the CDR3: TGCGCCAGTGACAGAGGCGGCCCTAACTCTGGGGCCAACGTCCTGACTTTC. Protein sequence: CASDRGGPNSGANVLTF.

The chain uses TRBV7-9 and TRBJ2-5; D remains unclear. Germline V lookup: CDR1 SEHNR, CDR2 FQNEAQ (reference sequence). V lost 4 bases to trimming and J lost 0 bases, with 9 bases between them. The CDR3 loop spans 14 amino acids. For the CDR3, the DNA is TGTGCCAGCAGCTCGCGTGGGGACCAAGAGACCCAGTACTTC. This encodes CASSSRGDQETQYF.

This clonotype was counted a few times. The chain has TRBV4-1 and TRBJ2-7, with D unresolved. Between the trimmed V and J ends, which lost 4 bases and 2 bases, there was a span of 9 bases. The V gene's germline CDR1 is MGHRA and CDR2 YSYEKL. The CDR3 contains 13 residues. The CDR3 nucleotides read TGCGCCAGCAGCCCCCCTGAAACCTACGAGCAGTACTTC. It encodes CASSPPETYEQYF.

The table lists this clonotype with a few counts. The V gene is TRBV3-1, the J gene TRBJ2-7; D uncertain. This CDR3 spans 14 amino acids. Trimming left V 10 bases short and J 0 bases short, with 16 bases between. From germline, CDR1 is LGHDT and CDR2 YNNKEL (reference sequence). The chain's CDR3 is CATASQPNSYEQYF. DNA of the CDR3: TGTGCCACCGCCAGCCAACCCAACTCCTACGAGCAGTACTTC.